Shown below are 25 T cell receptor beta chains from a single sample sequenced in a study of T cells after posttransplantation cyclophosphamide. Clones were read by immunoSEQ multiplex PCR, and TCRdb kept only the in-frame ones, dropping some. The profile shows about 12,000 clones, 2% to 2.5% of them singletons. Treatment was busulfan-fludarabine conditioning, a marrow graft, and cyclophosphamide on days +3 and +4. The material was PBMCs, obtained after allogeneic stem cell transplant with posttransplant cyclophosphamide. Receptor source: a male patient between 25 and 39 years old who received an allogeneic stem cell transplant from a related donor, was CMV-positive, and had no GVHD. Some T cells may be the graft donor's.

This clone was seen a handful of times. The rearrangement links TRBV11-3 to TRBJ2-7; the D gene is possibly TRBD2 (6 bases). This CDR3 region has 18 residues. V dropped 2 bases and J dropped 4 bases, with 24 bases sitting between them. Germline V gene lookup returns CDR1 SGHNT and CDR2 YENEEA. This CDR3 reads CASSLNACRLESAYEQYF. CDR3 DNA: TGTGCCAGCAGCTTAAATGCCTGTCGACTAGAGTCTGCTTACGAGCAGTACTTC.

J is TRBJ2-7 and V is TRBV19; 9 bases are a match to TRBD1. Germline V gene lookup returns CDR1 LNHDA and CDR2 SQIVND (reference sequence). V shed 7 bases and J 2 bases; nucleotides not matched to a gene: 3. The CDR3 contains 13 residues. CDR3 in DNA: TGTGCCAGTAAGGGGACAGGGACCTACGAGCAGTACTTC. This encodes CASKGTGTYEQYF.

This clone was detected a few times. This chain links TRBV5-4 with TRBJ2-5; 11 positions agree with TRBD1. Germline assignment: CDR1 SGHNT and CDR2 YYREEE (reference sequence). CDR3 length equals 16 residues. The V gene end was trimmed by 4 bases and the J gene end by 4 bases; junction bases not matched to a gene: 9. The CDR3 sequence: CASSHPGTGGSETQYF. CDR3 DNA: TGTGCCAGCAGCCACCCCGGGACAGGGGGATCAGAGACCCAGTACTTC.

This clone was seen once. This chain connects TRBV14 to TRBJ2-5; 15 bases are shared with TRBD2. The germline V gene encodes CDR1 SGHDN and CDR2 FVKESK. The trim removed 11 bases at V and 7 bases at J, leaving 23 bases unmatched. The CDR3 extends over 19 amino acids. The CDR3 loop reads CACCHAGTSGRLRGATQYF. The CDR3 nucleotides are TGTGCCTGCTGCCATGCAGGGACTAGCGGGAGGTTGAGAGGAGCGACCCAGTACTTC.

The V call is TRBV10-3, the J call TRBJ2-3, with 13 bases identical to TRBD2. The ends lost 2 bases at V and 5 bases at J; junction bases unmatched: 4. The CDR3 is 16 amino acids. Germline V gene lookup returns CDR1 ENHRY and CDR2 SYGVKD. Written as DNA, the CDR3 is TGTGCCATCAGTGAGACTAGCGGGAGGGCAGGAGATACGCAGTATTTT. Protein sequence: CAISETSGRAGDTQYF.

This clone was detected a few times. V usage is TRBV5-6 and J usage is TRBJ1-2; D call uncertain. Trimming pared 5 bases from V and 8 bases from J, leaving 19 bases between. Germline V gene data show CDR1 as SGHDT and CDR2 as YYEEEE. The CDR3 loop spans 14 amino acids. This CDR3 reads CASRLNYDSIGYTF. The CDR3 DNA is TGTGCCAGCAGGCTTAATTACGACTCGATAGGCTACACCTTC.

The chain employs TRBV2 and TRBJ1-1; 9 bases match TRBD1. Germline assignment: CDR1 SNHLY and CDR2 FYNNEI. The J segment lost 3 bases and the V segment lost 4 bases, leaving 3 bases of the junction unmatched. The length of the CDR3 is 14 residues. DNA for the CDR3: TGTGCCAGCAGTGTACAGGGGGCCGACACTGAAGCTTTCTTT. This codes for CASSVQGADTEAFF.

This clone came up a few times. CDR3 coding DNA: TGCGCCAGCAGCTTGAATGAGGCAGATACGCAGTATTTT. Its protein is CASSLNEADTQYF. The chain joins TRBV5-1 to TRBJ2-3; D ambiguous. Germline V gene data show CDR1 as SGHRS and CDR2 as YFSETQ. There are 13 residues in the CDR3. Trimming left V 1 base short and J 4 bases short, with 7 bases between.

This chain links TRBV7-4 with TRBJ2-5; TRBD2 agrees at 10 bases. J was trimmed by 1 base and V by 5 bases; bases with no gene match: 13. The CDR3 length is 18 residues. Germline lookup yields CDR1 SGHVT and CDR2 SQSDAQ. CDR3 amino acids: CASSEWDRSGGPQETQYF. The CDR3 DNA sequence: TGTGCCAGCAGCGAATGGGATCGTAGCGGGGGGCCCCAAGAGACCCAGTACTTC.

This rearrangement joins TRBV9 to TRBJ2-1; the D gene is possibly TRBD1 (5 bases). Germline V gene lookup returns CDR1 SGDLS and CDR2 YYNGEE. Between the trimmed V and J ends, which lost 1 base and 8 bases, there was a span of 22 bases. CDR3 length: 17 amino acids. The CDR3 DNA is TGTGCCAGCAGCGTAAGTTACAAGGGGATTTATACGTATGAGCAGTTCTTC. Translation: CASSVSYKGIYTYEQFF.

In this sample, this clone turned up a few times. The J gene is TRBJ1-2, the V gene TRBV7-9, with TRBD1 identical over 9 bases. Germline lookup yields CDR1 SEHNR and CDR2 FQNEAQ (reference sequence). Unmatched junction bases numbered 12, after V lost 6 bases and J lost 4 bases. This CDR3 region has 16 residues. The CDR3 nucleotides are TGTGCCAGCAGGGGCTGGGGACAGGGTTTTGTCTATGGCTACACCTTC. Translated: CASRGWGQGFVYGYTF.

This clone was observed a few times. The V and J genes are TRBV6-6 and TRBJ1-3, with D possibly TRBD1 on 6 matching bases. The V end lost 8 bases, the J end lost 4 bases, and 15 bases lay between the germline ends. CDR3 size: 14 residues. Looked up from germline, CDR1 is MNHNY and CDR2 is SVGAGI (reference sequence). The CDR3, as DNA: TGTGCCAGCTCCCCTGACAGGTCCGGAAACACCATATATTTT. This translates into CASSPDRSGNTIYF.

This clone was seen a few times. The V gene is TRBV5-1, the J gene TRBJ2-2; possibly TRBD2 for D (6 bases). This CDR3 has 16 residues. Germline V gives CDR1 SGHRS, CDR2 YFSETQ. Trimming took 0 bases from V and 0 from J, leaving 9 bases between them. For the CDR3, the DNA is TGCGCCAGCAGCTTGGGACTAGGGGCGAACACCGGGGAGCTGTTTTTT. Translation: CASSLGLGANTGELFF.

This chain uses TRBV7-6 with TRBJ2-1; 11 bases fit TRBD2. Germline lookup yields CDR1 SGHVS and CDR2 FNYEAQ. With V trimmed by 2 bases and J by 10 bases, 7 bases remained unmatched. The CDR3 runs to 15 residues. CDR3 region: CASSLLGLAGGEQFF. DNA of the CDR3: TGTGCCAGCAGCTTACTGGGGCTAGCGGGGGGCGAGCAGTTCTTC.

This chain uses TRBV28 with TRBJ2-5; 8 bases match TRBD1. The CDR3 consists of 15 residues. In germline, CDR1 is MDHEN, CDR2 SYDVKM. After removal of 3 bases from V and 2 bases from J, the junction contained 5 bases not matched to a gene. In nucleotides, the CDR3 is TGTGCCAGCAGTTTGCGGACAGGGTGGCAAGAGACCCAGTACTTC. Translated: CASSLRTGWQETQYF.

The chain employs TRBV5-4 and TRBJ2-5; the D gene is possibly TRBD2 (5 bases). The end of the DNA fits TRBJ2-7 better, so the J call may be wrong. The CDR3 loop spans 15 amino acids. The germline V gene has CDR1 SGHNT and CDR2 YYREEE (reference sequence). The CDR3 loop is CASSFGGGSSYEQYF. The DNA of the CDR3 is TGTGCCAGCAGCTTCGGCGGTGGGAGCTCCTACGAGCAGTACTTC.

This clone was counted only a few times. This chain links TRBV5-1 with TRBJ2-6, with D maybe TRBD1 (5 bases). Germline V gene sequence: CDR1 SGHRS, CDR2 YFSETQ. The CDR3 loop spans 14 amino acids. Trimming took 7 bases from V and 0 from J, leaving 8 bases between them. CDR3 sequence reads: CASATGSGANVLTF. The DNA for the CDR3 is TGCGCCAGCGCTACAGGCTCTGGGGCCAACGTCCTGACTTTC.

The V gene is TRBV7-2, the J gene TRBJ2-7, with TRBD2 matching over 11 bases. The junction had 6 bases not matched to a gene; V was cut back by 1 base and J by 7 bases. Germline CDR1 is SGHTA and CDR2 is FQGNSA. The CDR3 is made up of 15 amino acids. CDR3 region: CASSLVSGGAEEQYF. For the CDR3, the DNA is TGTGCCAGCAGCTTAGTTAGCGGGGGGGCTGAGGAGCAGTACTTC. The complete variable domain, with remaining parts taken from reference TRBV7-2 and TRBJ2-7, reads GAGVSQSPSNKVTEKGKDVELRCDPISGHTALYWYRQSLGQGLEFLIYFQGNSAPDKSGLPSDRFSAERTGGSVSTLTIQRTQQEDSAVYLCASSLVSGGAEEQYFGPGTRLTVT.

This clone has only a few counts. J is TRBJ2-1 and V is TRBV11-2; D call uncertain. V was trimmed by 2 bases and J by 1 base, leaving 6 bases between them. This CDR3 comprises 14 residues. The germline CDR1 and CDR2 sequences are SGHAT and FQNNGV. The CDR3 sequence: CASSLTGSYNEQFF. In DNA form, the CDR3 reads TGTGCCAGCAGCTTAACGGGTTCCTACAATGAGCAGTTCTTC.

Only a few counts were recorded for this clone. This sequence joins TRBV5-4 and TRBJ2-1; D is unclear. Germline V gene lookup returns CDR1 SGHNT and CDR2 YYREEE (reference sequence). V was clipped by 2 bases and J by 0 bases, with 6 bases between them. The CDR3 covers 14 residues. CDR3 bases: TGTGCCAGCAGCTTAGAGAGCTCCTACAATGAGCAGTTCTTC. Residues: CASSLESSYNEQFF.

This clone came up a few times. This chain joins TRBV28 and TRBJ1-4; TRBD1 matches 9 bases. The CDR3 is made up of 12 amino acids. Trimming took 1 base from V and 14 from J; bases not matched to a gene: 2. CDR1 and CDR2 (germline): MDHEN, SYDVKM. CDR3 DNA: TGTGCCAGCAGTTTATCGGGACAGGGCCTGTTTTTT. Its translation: CASSLSGQGLFF.

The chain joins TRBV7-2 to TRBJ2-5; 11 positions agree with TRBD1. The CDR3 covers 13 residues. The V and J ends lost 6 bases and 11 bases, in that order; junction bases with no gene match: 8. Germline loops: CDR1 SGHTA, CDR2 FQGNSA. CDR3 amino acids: CASSWTGGREQYF. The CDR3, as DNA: TGTGCCAGCAGTTGGACAGGGGGCAGGGAGCAGTACTTC. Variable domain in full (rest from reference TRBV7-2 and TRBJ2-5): GAGVSQSPSNKVTEKGKDVELRCDPISGHTALYWYRQSLGQGLEFLIYFQGNSAPDKSGLPSDRFSAERTGGSVSTLTIQRTQQEDSAVYLCASSWTGGREQYFGPGTRLLVL.

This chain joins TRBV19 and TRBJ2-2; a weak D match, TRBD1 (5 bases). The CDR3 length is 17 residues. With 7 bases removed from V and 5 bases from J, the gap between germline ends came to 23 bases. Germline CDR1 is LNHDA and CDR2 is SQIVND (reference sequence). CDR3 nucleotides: TGTGCCAGTATCTTGTCGGCGGCAGGGCGGAGTACCGGGGAGCTGTTTTTT. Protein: CASILSAAGRSTGELFF.

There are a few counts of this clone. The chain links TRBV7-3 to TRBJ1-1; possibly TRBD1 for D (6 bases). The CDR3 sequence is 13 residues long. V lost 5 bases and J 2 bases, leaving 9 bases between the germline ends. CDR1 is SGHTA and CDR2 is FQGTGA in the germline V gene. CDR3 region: CASSTGQNTEAFF. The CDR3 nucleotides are TGTGCCAGCAGCACGGGACAAAACACTGAAGCTTTCTTT.

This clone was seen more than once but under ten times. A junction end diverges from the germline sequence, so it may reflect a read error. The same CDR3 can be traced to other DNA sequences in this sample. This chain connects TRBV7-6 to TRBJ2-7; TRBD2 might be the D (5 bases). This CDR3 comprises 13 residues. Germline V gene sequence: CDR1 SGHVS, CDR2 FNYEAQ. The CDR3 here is CASSYEGGYEQYF. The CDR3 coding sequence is TGTGCCAGCAGCTATGAGGGTGGCTACGAACAGTACTTC.